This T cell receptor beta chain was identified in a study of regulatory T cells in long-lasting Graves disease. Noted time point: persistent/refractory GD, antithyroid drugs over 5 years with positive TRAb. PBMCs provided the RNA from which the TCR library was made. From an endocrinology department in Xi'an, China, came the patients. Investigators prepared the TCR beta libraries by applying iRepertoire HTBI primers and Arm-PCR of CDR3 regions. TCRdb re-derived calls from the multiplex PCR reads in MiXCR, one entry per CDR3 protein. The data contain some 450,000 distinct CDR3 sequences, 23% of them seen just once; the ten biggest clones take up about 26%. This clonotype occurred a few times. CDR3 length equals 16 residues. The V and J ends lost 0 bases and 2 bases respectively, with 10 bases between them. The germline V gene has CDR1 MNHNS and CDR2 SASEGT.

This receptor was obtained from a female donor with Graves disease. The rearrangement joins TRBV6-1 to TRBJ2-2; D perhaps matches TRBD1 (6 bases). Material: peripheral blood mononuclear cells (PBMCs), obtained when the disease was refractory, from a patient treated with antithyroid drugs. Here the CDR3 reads CASSEAGGANTGELFF. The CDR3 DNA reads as TGTGCCAGCAGTGAAGCAGGGGGAGCTAACACCGGGGAGCTGTTTTTT.